Listed here are 18 T cell receptor beta chains from one sample, sequenced in a study of TIL therapy for anti-PD-1-resistant metastatic lung cancer. Time point here: pre-treatment sample, taken before nivolumab and TIL therapy. Tumor tissue came from excised metastases, mostly pleural nodules or supraclavicular lymph nodes. The immunoSEQ assay was v3. The method was immunoSEQ multiplex PCR; TCRdb's version includes in-frame clones alone and lacks a portion of them. The table lists some 12,000 clones, roughly 58% of them singletons. The starting material was tumor tissue, obtained at baseline. The receptor source for this set is a person aged 25 to 85 with non-small cell lung cancer.

The chain carries TRBV12-3 or TRBV12-4 and TRBJ2-7; D might be TRBD1 (6 bases). Trimming took 6 bases from V and 7 from J, leaving 7 bases between them. The CDR3 totals 10 residues. The CDR3 protein is CASRGHEQYF. As DNA, the CDR3 is TGTGCCAGCAGGGGACATGAGCAGTACTTC.

This chain joins TRBV5-1 and TRBJ2-7, with 7 bases fitting TRBD1. V lost 2 bases and J lost 1; bases outside the gene matches: 6. This CDR3 region has 15 residues. The germline CDR1 and CDR2 sequences are SGHRS and YFSETQ. The CDR3 protein is CASSFGQERSYEQYF. The CDR3 nucleotides read TGCGCCAGCAGCTTCGGACAGGAAAGATCCTACGAGCAGTACTTC.

The chain uses TRBV6-1 and TRBJ2-1; D gene ambiguous. The CDR3 is 12 residues long. Between the trimmed V and J ends, which lost 1 base and 4 bases, there was a span of 2 bases. CDR1 MNHNS and CDR2 SASEGT come from the germline V gene. CDR3 protein: CASSEGYNEQFF. As DNA, the CDR3 is TGTGCCAGCAGTGAAGGTTACAATGAGCAGTTCTTC.

The chain has TRBV6-5 and TRBJ1-5; a weak D match, TRBD1 (5 bases). This CDR3 comprises 15 residues. Germline CDR1 and CDR2: MNHEY and SVGAGI. V lost 5 bases to trimming and J lost 1 base, with 12 bases between them. CDR3 in DNA: TGTGCCAGCAGTACCGGGACGGGCAGCAATCAGCCCCAGCATTTT. This encodes CASSTGTGSNQPQHF.

This clone showed up just once. The chain employs TRBV15 and TRBJ1-5; D gene unclear. Germline lookup yields CDR1 LNHNV and CDR2 YYDKDF (reference sequence). Between the trimmed V and J ends, which lost 0 bases and 6 bases, there was a span of 6 bases. The CDR3 length is 13 residues. The CDR3 is CATSRDSSQPQHF. CDR3 coding DNA: TGTGCCACCAGCAGAGATAGTAGTCAGCCCCAGCATTTT. The full variable domain, its missing parts supplied by reference TRBV15 and TRBJ1-5, is DAMVIQNPRYQVTQFGKPVTLSCSQTLNHNVMYWYQQKSSQAPKLLFHYYDKDFNNEADTPDNFQSRRPNTSFCFLDIRSPGLGDTAMYLCATSRDSSQPQHFGDGTRLSIL.

This clone was observed a single time. This chain uses TRBV5-6 with TRBJ1-1; tentative D call: TRBD1 (5 bases). The germline V gene encodes CDR1 SGHDT and CDR2 YYEEEE. The CDR3 loop spans 15 amino acids. Trimming took 4 bases from V and 0 from J, leaving 13 bases between them. The CDR3 DNA reads TGTGCCAGCAGCCCGCAGGGAGGCTTGAACACTGAAGCTTTCTTT. Translating it yields CASSPQGGLNTEAFF.

The chain uses TRBV19 and TRBJ1-1; 9 nucleotides match TRBD1. Unmatched junction bases numbered 6, after V lost 6 bases and J lost 7 bases. Germline CDR1 LNHDA, CDR2 SQIVND (reference sequence). The CDR3 is 13 amino acids. The DNA for the CDR3 is TGTGCCAGTAGGAGACAGGGGGAAGGTGAAGCTTTCTTT. This sequence encodes CASRRQGEGEAFF.

The rearrangement uses TRBV20-1 and TRBJ2-2, with no clear D. The germline CDR1 and CDR2 sequences are DFQATT and SNEGSKA (reference sequence). V lost 3 bases and J lost 0, with 8 bases in between. The CDR3 is 14 amino acids. The CDR3 coding sequence is TGCAGTGCTAGTAGTGCCTCGAACACCGGGGAGCTGTTTTTT. It yields the protein CSASSASNTGELFF.

This sequence joins TRBV6-5 and TRBJ1-4; 7 bases line up with TRBD1. The CDR3 covers 15 residues. V gave up 6 bases and J gave up 0 bases; unmatched junction bases: 4. The germline gives CDR1 MNHEY, CDR2 SVGAGI. CDR3 sequence: CASRLGTATNEKLFF. The CDR3 coding sequence is TGTGCCAGCAGGCTCGGGACAGCAACTAATGAAAAACTGTTTTTT.

V and J are TRBV4-1 and TRBJ2-3, with 13 bases aligning to TRBD2. CDR3 size: 14 residues. Germline CDR1 is MGHRA and CDR2 is YSYEKL. Trimming took 0 bases from V and 9 from J; bases not matched to a gene: 0. This chain's CDR3 is CASSQELAGGTQYF. The CDR3 coding sequence is TGCGCCAGCAGCCAAGAACTAGCGGGAGGGACGCAGTATTTT.

The rearrangement joins TRBV27 to TRBJ2-2; no firm D call. CDR1 is MNHEY, CDR2 SMNVEV, per germline (reference sequence). Trimming cost V 11 bases and J 0 bases, with 16 bases left between them. The CDR3 runs 15 residues. CDR3 sequence: CAARPMTANTGELFF. The CDR3 DNA reads TGTGCCGCCCGCCCCATGACCGCGAACACCGGGGAGCTGTTTTTT.

The V gene is TRBV9, the J gene TRBJ1-3; no clear D. There are 16 residues in the CDR3. Trimming pared 0 bases from V and 0 bases from J, leaving 10 bases between. CDR1 is SGDLS, CDR2 YYNGEE, per germline. CDR3 protein: CASSVDPGPSGNTIYF. The DNA of the CDR3 is TGTGCCAGCAGCGTAGATCCGGGCCCCTCTGGAAACACCATATATTTT.

The V call is TRBV10-2, the J call TRBJ2-1; maybe TRBD1 (5 bases). The length of the CDR3 is 14 residues. Trimming left V 3 bases short and J 11 bases short, with 17 bases between. Germline CDR1 reads WSHSY; CDR2 reads SAAADI. CDR3 in DNA: TGCGCCAGCAGTGAAGGGCAGGGTCTTACCCAGCAGTTCTTC. Translation gives CASSEGQGLTQQFF.

This chain links TRBV30 with TRBJ2-3; possible D gene TRBD2, 5 bases. V lost 0 bases, J lost 1 base, and 11 bases lay in between. The germline V gene encodes CDR1 GTSNPN and CDR2 SVGIG (reference sequence). The CDR3 loop spans 15 amino acids. Written as DNA, the CDR3 is TGTGCCTGGAGTGTTGAGGGCAGCGGCACAGATACGCAGTATTTT. This encodes CAWSVEGSGTDTQYF.

This clone was seen a handful of times. J is TRBJ1-1 and V is TRBV28; unclear D gene. The CDR3 is made up of 13 amino acids. Trimming cost V 2 bases and J 1 base, with 5 bases left between them. The V gene's germline CDR1 is MDHEN and CDR2 SYDVKM. The CDR3 loop reads CASSLTANTEAFF. The CDR3 region has the DNA TGTGCCAGCAGTTTAACAGCGAACACTGAAGCTTTCTTT.

The chain carries TRBV4-1 and TRBJ1-1; 8 bases match TRBD1. Germline CDR1 and CDR2: MGHRA and YSYEKL. V lost 2 bases and J lost 1; bases outside the gene matches: 15. The CDR3 is 19 amino acids. CDR3 nucleotide sequence: TGCGCCAGCAGCCAAAATATCCGGACAGGGCATGAGAGGAACACTGAAGCTTTCTTT. It codes for CASSQNIRTGHERNTEAFF.

The gene calls are TRBV18 and TRBJ2-7; 9 bases map to TRBD1. After removal of 5 bases from V and 5 bases from J, the junction contained 7 bases not matched to a gene. CDR1 and CDR2 from the germline V gene are KGHSH and LQKENI. The CDR3 loop spans 14 amino acids. Written as DNA, the CDR3 is TGTGCCAGCTCAAAACAGGGGGCTAACGACGAGCAGTACTTC. Protein: CASSKQGANDEQYF.

This chain connects TRBV5-6 to TRBJ1-6; D uncertain. This CDR3 is built from 13 residues. Germline loops: CDR1 SGHDT, CDR2 YYEEEE. Deletions cut 1 base from V and 6 bases from J, with 5 bases between. Here the CDR3 DNA reads TGTGCCAGCAGCTTGAGCCTTAATTCACCCCTCCACTTT. As protein: CASSLSLNSPLHF. Together with reference TRBV5-6 and TRBJ1-6, the CDR3 gives the full variable domain: DAGVTQSPTHLIKTRGQQVTLRCSPKSGHDTVSWYQQALGQGPQFIFQYYEEEERQRGNFPDRFSGHQFPNYSSELNVNALLLGDSALYLCASSLSLNSPLHFGNGTRLTVT.